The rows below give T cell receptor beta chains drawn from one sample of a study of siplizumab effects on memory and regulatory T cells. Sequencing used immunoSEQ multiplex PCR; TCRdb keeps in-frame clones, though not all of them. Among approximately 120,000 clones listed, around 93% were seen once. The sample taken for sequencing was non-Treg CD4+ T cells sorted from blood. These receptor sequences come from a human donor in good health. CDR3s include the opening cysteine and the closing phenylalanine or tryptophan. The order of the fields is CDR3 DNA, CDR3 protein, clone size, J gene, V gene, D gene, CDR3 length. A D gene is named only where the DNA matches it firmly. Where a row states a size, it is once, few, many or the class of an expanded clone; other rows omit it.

TGTGCCACAAGTCGGCTAGCGGGGACGGACGAGCAGTACTTC CATSRLAGTDEQYF NA TRBJ2-7 TRBV10-3 TRBD2 14
TGTGCCAGCAGTGATCCTAACACAGGGAGATATGGCTACACCTTC CASSDPNTGRYGYTF NA TRBJ1-2 TRBV25-1 NA 15
TGTGCCAGTAAGGCGGGACACCAAAGCAATCAGCCCCAGCATTTT CASKAGHQSNQPQHF NA TRBJ1-5 TRBV19 NA 15
TGCGCCAGCAGCCCGGGGCTAGCGGGTAACTACAATGAGCAGTTCTTC CASSPGLAGNYNEQFF NA TRBJ2-1 TRBV5-1 TRBD2 16
TGTGCCAGCAGCCCCTTACGACAGGGCAGCTCCTACAATGAGCAGTTCTTC CASSPLRQGSSYNEQFF NA TRBJ2-1 TRBV7-9 TRBD1 17
TGTGCCAGCAGCCGCACCGGGGAGCTGTTTTTT CASSRTGELFF once TRBJ2-2 TRBV5-6 NA 11
TGTGCCAGCAGTCAGCAGACAGGACGCTATGGCTACACCTTC CASSQQTGRYGYTF NA TRBJ1-2 TRBV9 NA 14
TGCGCCAGCAGCCAAGATGGCGGACAGGGAACCTTAGGGGGGAACACTGAAGCTTTCTTT CASSQDGGQGTLGGNTEAFF NA TRBJ1-1 TRBV4-1 TRBD1 20
TGTGCCAGCAGCCGGACTAGTAGCACAGATACGCAGTATTTT CASSRTSSTDTQYF NA TRBJ2-3 TRBV6-5 TRBD2 14
TGTGCCAGCAGCTTAGGCAGCTTGAACACTGAAGCTTTCTTT CASSLGSLNTEAFF NA TRBJ1-1 TRBV11-2 NA 14
TGTGCCACCAGCGGGGGGCCAAAGACAGGGAATCAGCCCCAGCATTTT CATSGGPKTGNQPQHF few TRBJ1-5 TRBV15 TRBD1 16
TGTGCCAGCACAACCGGGACAGTCCAAAACAATGAGCAGTTCTTC CASTTGTVQNNEQFF NA TRBJ2-1 TRBV6-1 TRBD1 15
TGTGCCAGCAGCACTAAGGGCAGGGGCACAGATACGCAGTATTTT CASSTKGRGTDTQYF NA TRBJ2-3 TRBV7-9 NA 15
TGTGCCAGCAGTATAGCGGGAGCCTCTGGGGCCAACGTCCTGACTTTC CASSIAGASGANVLTF NA TRBJ2-6 TRBV25-1 TRBD2 16
TGTGCCAGCAGCCTCGAGTTTGAGCAGTTCTTC CASSLEFEQFF once TRBJ2-1 TRBV7-9 NA 11
TGTGCCAGCAGCTCCCCCATCTTGGGGGGGGAGACGTTCTTC CASSSPILGGETFF NA TRBJ2-1 TRBV7-2 TRBD2 14
TGTGCCTGGAGGCTAGGGGGGCAGCCCAACACTGAAGCTTTCTTT CAWRLGGQPNTEAFF NA TRBJ1-1 TRBV30 NA 15
TGTGCCAGCAGAAAACCGAATTCCGGCTACACCTTC CASRKPNSGYTF few TRBJ1-2 TRBV28 NA 12
TGTGCCAGCAGCGTCGGACCATCGGCGCCCTACGAGCAGTACTTC CASSVGPSAPYEQYF NA TRBJ2-7 TRBV9 NA 15
TGTGCCAGCACTGAACAGGGCGCCACTGAAGCTTTCTTT CASTEQGATEAFF NA TRBJ1-1 TRBV7-3 NA 13